Below, 10 T cell receptor beta chains from the same sample are listed, as sequenced in a study of T cell changes during pregnancy in multiple sclerosis. Profiled with immunoSEQ multiplex PCR; TCRdb holds only in-frame clones, not every one. The top ten clones hold roughly 4.7% of a sample with tens of thousands of clones, almost 95% of them seen once. This sample comprised CD8+ T cells from peripheral blood mononuclear cells, obtained in the first trimester of pregnancy. The receptors shown here come from a female donor with multiple sclerosis, enrolled in a pregnancy study.

The chain is built from TRBV6-5 and TRBJ2-1, with D possibly being TRBD1 (5 bases). From germline, CDR1 is MNHEY and CDR2 SVGAGI. V was clipped by 6 bases and J by 8 bases, with 17 bases between them. There are 14 residues in the CDR3. CDR3 bases: TGTGCCAGCAGGACCGCGCAGGGAATCGATGAGCAGTTCTTC. It translates to CASRTAQGIDEQFF.

This clone showed up just once. The chain links TRBV29-1 to TRBJ2-1; TRBD1 matches 8 bases. The trim removed 3 bases at V and 10 bases at J, leaving 14 bases unmatched. CDR1 is SQVTM, CDR2 ANQGSEA, per germline. The CDR3 consists of 15 residues. The CDR3 is CSVEGPGQATIEQFF. DNA for the CDR3: TGCAGCGTTGAGGGTCCGGGACAGGCTACAATCGAGCAGTTCTTC.

The chain joins TRBV18 to TRBJ2-1, with 7 positions matching TRBD1. Looked up from germline, CDR1 is KGHSH and CDR2 is LQKENI. After removal of 2 bases from V and 3 bases from J, the junction contained 10 bases not matched to a gene. The CDR3 extends over 17 amino acids. CDR3 region: CASSPNLRTGLYNEQFF. Here the CDR3 DNA reads TGTGCCAGCTCACCAAATCTGCGGACAGGACTCTACAATGAGCAGTTCTTC.

The V call is TRBV9, the J call TRBJ1-5; D is possibly TRBD1 (6 bases). CDR1 and CDR2 (germline): SGDLS, YYNGEE. V was shortened by 0 bases and J by 4 bases, with 8 bases between the two germline ends. The CDR3 has 14 residues. The CDR3: CASSVGQGNQPQHF. The CDR3, as DNA: TGTGCCAGCAGCGTAGGGCAGGGGAATCAGCCCCAGCATTTT.

The rearrangement links TRBV10-1 to TRBJ2-7; 10 positions match TRBD2. V lost 8 bases and J lost 3; bases outside the gene matches: 13. The CDR3 totals 16 residues. Germline CDR1 WNHNN, CDR2 SYGVQD (reference sequence). CDR3 in DNA: TGCGCCAGCCTCGACCTAGCGGGAGCTGGGGACTACGAGCAGTACTTC. It yields the protein CASLDLAGAGDYEQYF.

This clone was observed a single time. The chain couples TRBV7-6 to TRBJ2-7; TRBD1 matches at 9 bases. Germline trimming cut 1 base from V and 2 bases from J; bases unmatched to any gene: 6. CDR1 is SGHVS and CDR2 is FNYEAQ in the germline V gene. The CDR3 is 16 residues long. The CDR3 coding sequence is TGTGCCAGCAGCTTAGGGTCGGGACAGGGCACCTACGAGCAGTACTTC. It translates to CASSLGSGQGTYEQYF.

This clone was counted only a few times. The V gene is TRBV29-1, the J gene TRBJ1-1; possible D gene TRBD1, 5 bases. The V end was cut by 3 bases, the J end by 7 bases, with 12 bases between. Germline-derived CDR1 and CDR2 are SQVTM and ANQGSEA. There are 12 residues in the CDR3. DNA of the CDR3: TGCAGCGTTGACGGGGGAGGTTTTGAAGCTTTCTTT. The encoded protein is CSVDGGGFEAFF. Full variable domain (remainder filled in from reference TRBV29-1 and TRBJ1-1): SAVISQKPSRDICQRGTSLTIQCQVDSQVTMMFWYRQQPGQSLTLIATANQGSEATYESGFVIDKFPISRPNLTFSTLTVSNMSPEDSSIYLCSVDGGGFEAFFGQGTRLTVV.

The chain has TRBV18 and TRBJ1-1; no clear D. The CDR3 covers 14 residues. V was shortened by 6 bases and J by 1 base, with 12 bases between the two germline ends. Germline V lookup: CDR1 KGHSH, CDR2 LQKENI. The CDR3 DNA reads as TGTGCCAGCTCCCAGTCCCCCTGGAACACTGAAGCTTTCTTT. It is translated as CASSQSPWNTEAFF.

The genes are TRBV4-1 and TRBJ2-1, with 7 bases that match TRBD1. Germline V gives CDR1 MGHRA, CDR2 YSYEKL. The CDR3 has 14 residues. V gave up 2 bases and J gave up 7 bases; unmatched junction bases: 5. CDR3 residues: CASSQTRGINEQFF. The CDR3 DNA is TGCGCCAGCAGCCAAACCAGGGGGATTAATGAGCAGTTCTTC.

The V and J genes are TRBV27 and TRBJ2-7; 7 nucleotides align to TRBD2. Germline CDR1 MNHEY, CDR2 SMNVEV (reference sequence). This CDR3 has 15 amino acids. J lost 3 bases, V lost 7 bases, and 12 bases had no gene match. In nucleotides, the CDR3 is TGTGCCAGCACGCCGCGACTAGCTGGCAACTACGAGCAGTACTTC. This sequence encodes CASTPRLAGNYEQYF.